Listed below are T cell receptor beta chains from one sample, sequenced in a study of blood T cell repertoires in COVID-19. The method was immunoSEQ multiplex PCR; TCRdb's version includes in-frame clones alone and lacks a portion of them. This sample has 150,000 to 200,000 clones, with around 80% found just once. Sequencing was performed on PBMCs or T cells enriched from blood (not recorded which). The receptors derive from a man in his 70s who had been exposed to COVID-19. The CDR3 runs from the conserved cysteine through the conserved F or W. D genes are given only for firm matches. Size tells how often a clone was seen (once, few, many) or the class of an expanded clone, and some rows leave it out.

D: TRBD2
size: NA
J: TRBJ2-7
length: 16
V: TRBV9
CDR3: CASSPGGGAGNYEQYF
DNA: TGTGCCAGCAGCCCCGGCGGGGGGGCGGGGAACTACGAGCAGTACTTC

D: NA
size: NA
J: TRBJ1-2
length: 13
V: TRBV3-1/TRBV3-2
CDR3: CASSQVDRGGYTF
DNA: TGTGCCAGCAGCCAAGTTGACCGGGGAGGCTACACCTTC

D: TRBD2
size: NA
J: TRBJ2-1
length: 14
V: TRBV18
CDR3: CASSGTSGDNEQFF
DNA: TGTGCCAGCTCCGGGACTAGCGGGGACAATGAGCAGTTCTTC

D: NA
size: once
J: TRBJ2-7
length: 15
V: TRBV19
CDR3: CASSIAAGRTYEQYF
DNA: TGTGCCAGTAGTATAGCCGCGGGGCGGACCTACGAGCAGTACTTC

D: TRBD1
size: many
J: TRBJ1-6
length: 14
V: TRBV7-3
CDR3: CASSLTGINSPLHF
DNA: TGTGCCAGCAGCTTGACAGGGATCAATTCACCCCTCCACTTT

D: NA
size: NA
J: TRBJ1-2
length: 11
V: TRBV20-1
CDR3: CSATGMGGYTF
DNA: TGCAGTGCTACGGGGATGGGTGGCTACACCTTC

D: NA
size: NA
J: TRBJ2-7
length: 15
V: TRBV3-1/TRBV3-2
CDR3: CASSQGLPATGEQYF
DNA: TGTGCCAGCAGCCAAGGTTTGCCAGCCACGGGTGAGCAGTACTTC

D: NA
size: NA
J: TRBJ2-7
length: 11
V: TRBV11-2
CDR3: CASSWTAEQYF
DNA: TGTGCCAGCAGTTGGACAGCCGAGCAGTACTTC

D: NA
size: NA
J: TRBJ1-3
length: 16
V: TRBV5-1
CDR3: CASSLETAASGNTIYF
DNA: TGCGCCAGCAGCTTGGAGACAGCCGCCTCTGGAAACACCATATATTTT

D: NA
size: few
J: TRBJ2-2
length: 15
V: TRBV5-1
CDR3: CASSSDSTNTGELFF
DNA: TGCGCCAGCAGCTCGGACAGCACGAACACCGGGGAGCTGTTTTTT

D: TRBD2
size: NA
J: TRBJ2-1
length: 17
V: TRBV15
CDR3: CATSRDGRGGMNNEQFF
DNA: TGTGCCACCAGCAGAGATGGGCGGGGGGGAATGAACAATGAGCAGTTCTTC

D: NA
size: NA
J: TRBJ2-2
length: 15
V: TRBV6-5
CDR3: CASAFGGPNTGELFF
DNA: TGTGCCAGCGCGTTCGGGGGGCCGAACACCGGGGAGCTGTTTTTT

D: NA
size: once
J: TRBJ1-1
length: 14
V: TRBV28
CDR3: CASSQYRAGTEAFF
DNA: TGTGCCAGCAGTCAATACAGGGCCGGCACTGAAGCTTTCTTT

D: TRBD1
size: NA
J: TRBJ2-1
length: 15
V: TRBV9
CDR3: CASSEGAEGVYEQFF
DNA: TGTGCCAGCAGCGAGGGGGCCGAGGGAGTCTATGAGCAGTTCTTC

D: NA
size: NA
J: TRBJ1-6
length: 17
V: TRBV14
CDR3: CASSQVKGLSYNSPLHF
DNA: TGTGCCAGCAGCCAAGTGAAGGGGCTCTCCTATAATTCACCCCTCCACTTT

D: TRBD1
size: NA
J: TRBJ2-7
length: 15
V: TRBV7-9
CDR3: CASSRGTGEAYEQYF
DNA: TGTGCCAGCAGCCGTGGGACAGGGGAGGCCTACGAGCAGTACTTC

D: TRBD2
size: NA
J: TRBJ2-4
length: 16
V: TRBV19
CDR3: CASSISSGRGRNIQYF
DNA: TGTGCCAGTAGTATATCTAGCGGGAGGGGACGGAACATTCAGTACTTC

D: TRBD1
size: NA
J: TRBJ1-2
length: 14
V: TRBV2
CDR3: CASNRDRGRNGYTF
DNA: TGTGCCAGCAACCGGGACAGGGGGCGAAATGGCTACACCTTC

D: NA
size: NA
J: TRBJ1-3
length: 15
V: TRBV24-1
CDR3: CATRGPQGSGNTIYF
DNA: TGTGCCACCAGAGGGCCTCAGGGATCTGGAAACACCATATATTTT

D: NA
size: NA
J: TRBJ2-5
length: 13
V: TRBV11-1
CDR3: CASSPGERETQYF
DNA: TGTGCCAGCAGCCCCGGTGAGAGAGAGACCCAGTACTTC

D: NA
size: NA
J: TRBJ1-1
length: 16
V: TRBV6-1
CDR3: CASSKDRYEMNTEAFF
DNA: TGTGCCAGCAGTAAAGACAGATACGAAATGAACACTGAAGCTTTCTTT

D: TRBD2
size: NA
J: TRBJ2-1
length: 15
V: TRBV7-8
CDR3: CASSLTLAGGNEQFF
DNA: TGTGCCAGCAGCTTAACGCTAGCGGGTGGCAATGAGCAGTTCTTC

D: NA
size: once
J: TRBJ2-2
length: 17
V: TRBV28
CDR3: CASSPRLGSASTGELFF
DNA: TGTGCCAGCTCCCCCCGACTAGGATCGGCGAGCACCGGGGAGCTGTTTTTT

D: NA
size: NA
J: TRBJ1-3
length: 14
V: TRBV11-1
CDR3: CASSFGPGRNTIYF
DNA: TGTGCCAGCAGCTTCGGGCCTGGGAGGAACACCATATATTTT

D: NA
size: NA
J: TRBJ2-7
length: 14
V: TRBV28
CDR3: CASSFLTGVYEQYF
DNA: TGTGCCAGCAGTTTCCTGACAGGTGTTTACGAGCAGTACTTC

D: NA
size: NA
J: TRBJ1-1
length: 10
V: TRBV20-1
CDR3: CSANYREAFF
DNA: TGCAGTGCTAACTACAGGGAAGCTTTCTTT

D: NA
size: NA
J: TRBJ2-5
length: 22
V: TRBV23-1
CDR3: CASSQSAARQGSLIGTGETQYF
DNA: TGCGCCAGCAGTCAATCGGCGGCACGGCAGGGGAGTCTGATCGGCACAGGAGAGACCCAGTACTTC

D: TRBD2
size: NA
J: TRBJ2-1
length: 15
V: TRBV7-6
CDR3: CASSLEAGAYNEQFF
DNA: TGTGCCAGCAGCTTAGAAGCGGGAGCCTACAATGAGCAGTTCTTC

D: NA
size: once
J: TRBJ2-2
length: 16
V: TRBV5-1
CDR3: CASSLNPARNTGELFF
DNA: TGCGCCAGCAGCCTGAACCCAGCGCGGAACACCGGGGAGCTGTTTTTT

D: TRBD1
size: NA
J: TRBJ2-5
length: 13
V: TRBV5-4
CDR3: CASSFDREGTQYF
DNA: TGTGCCAGCAGTTTCGACAGGGAAGGGACCCAGTACTTC

D: NA
size: NA
J: TRBJ2-7
length: 14
V: TRBV7-2
CDR3: CASSLATASDEQYF
DNA: TGTGCCAGCAGCTTAGCAACTGCCTCGGACGAGCAGTACTTC

D: NA
size: NA
J: TRBJ1-1
length: 13
V: TRBV7-3
CDR3: CASSLQGNTEAFF
DNA: TGTGCCAGCAGCTTACAGGGGAACACTGAAGCTTTCTTT

D: NA
size: few
J: TRBJ1-1
length: 15
V: TRBV7-6
CDR3: CASSLGSRFDTEAFF
DNA: TGTGCCAGCAGCTTAGGTAGTCGGTTCGACACTGAAGCTTTCTTT

D: NA
size: NA
J: TRBJ2-5
length: 14
V: TRBV5-1
CDR3: CASSFRTRSETQYF
DNA: TGCGCCAGCAGCTTTCGGACAAGATCGGAGACCCAGTACTTC

D: NA
size: NA
J: TRBJ2-7
length: 13
V: TRBV7-9
CDR3: CASSLPDSLGQYF
DNA: TGTGCCAGCAGCTTACCCGACAGCCTGGGGCAGTACTTC

D: NA
size: NA
J: TRBJ1-1
length: 15
V: TRBV11-2
CDR3: CASSLPVGGDTEAFF
DNA: TGTGCCAGCAGCTTGCCCGTCGGGGGGGACACTGAAGCTTTCTTT

D: TRBD2
size: NA
J: TRBJ2-1
length: 18
V: TRBV5-1
CDR3: CASSSNSNSGRSYNEQFF
DNA: TGCGCCAGCAGCTCAAATTCAAATAGCGGGAGGTCCTACAATGAGCAGTTCTTC

D: NA
size: NA
J: TRBJ1-5
length: 13
V: TRBV6-5
CDR3: CASSYVGAEPQHF
DNA: TGTGCCAGCAGTTACGTGGGGGCCGAGCCCCAGCATTTT

D: TRBD1
size: NA
J: TRBJ2-2
length: 15
V: TRBV19
CDR3: CASFPTGVYTGELFF
DNA: TGTGCCAGTTTCCCGACAGGGGTGTACACCGGGGAGCTGTTTTTT

D: NA
size: NA
J: TRBJ1-4
length: 15
V: TRBV7-9
CDR3: CASSPRPSGGEKLFF
DNA: TGTGCCAGCAGCCCGCGTCCCTCCGGGGGTGAAAAACTGTTTTTT

D: NA
size: once
J: TRBJ2-5
length: 10
V: TRBV30
CDR3: CAWSAGHLDF
DNA: TGTGCCTGGAGTGCGGGACACCTAGACTTC

D: NA
size: NA
J: TRBJ1-4
length: 14
V: TRBV28
CDR3: CASSGPSTNEKLFF
DNA: TGTGCCAGTTCAGGGCCATCAACTAATGAAAAACTGTTTTTT

D: TRBD1
size: NA
J: TRBJ2-4
length: 12
V: TRBV30
CDR3: CAVGQGVNIQYF
DNA: TGTGCCGTGGGACAGGGGGTAAACATTCAGTACTTC

D: NA
size: NA
J: TRBJ1-3
length: 16
V: TRBV6-5
CDR3: CASSYSMGHSGNTIYF
DNA: TGTGCCAGCAGTTACTCGATGGGACACTCTGGAAACACCATATATTTT

D: NA
size: few
J: TRBJ2-2
length: 13
V: TRBV5-6
CDR3: CASSLTRAGELFF
DNA: TGTGCCAGCAGCTTGACTAGGGCCGGGGAGCTGTTTTTT

D: NA
size: NA
J: TRBJ2-7
length: 13
V: TRBV12-3/TRBV12-4
CDR3: CASTKDRRHEQYF
DNA: TGTGCCAGCACTAAAGACAGGCGGCACGAGCAGTACTTC

D: NA
size: NA
J: TRBJ2-1
length: 16
V: TRBV7-2
CDR3: CASSLNGGGRYNEQFF
DNA: TGTGCCAGCAGCTTAAACGGTGGCGGGCGTTACAATGAGCAGTTCTTC

D: NA
size: once
J: TRBJ1-3
length: 16
V: TRBV7-9
CDR3: CASSLGGSGAGNTIYF
DNA: TGTGCCAGCAGCTTAGGGGGCTCAGGCGCTGGAAACACCATATATTTT

D: NA
size: NA
J: TRBJ2-2
length: 15
V: TRBV5-1
CDR3: CASSKMTGQPGELFF
DNA: TGCGCCAGCAGCAAGATGACGGGACAACCCGGGGAGCTGTTTTTT

D: TRBD1
size: NA
J: TRBJ1-5
length: 16
V: TRBV7-8
CDR3: CASSLVLGQGNQPQHF
DNA: TGTGCCAGCAGCTTAGTGCTGGGACAGGGGAATCAGCCCCAGCATTTT